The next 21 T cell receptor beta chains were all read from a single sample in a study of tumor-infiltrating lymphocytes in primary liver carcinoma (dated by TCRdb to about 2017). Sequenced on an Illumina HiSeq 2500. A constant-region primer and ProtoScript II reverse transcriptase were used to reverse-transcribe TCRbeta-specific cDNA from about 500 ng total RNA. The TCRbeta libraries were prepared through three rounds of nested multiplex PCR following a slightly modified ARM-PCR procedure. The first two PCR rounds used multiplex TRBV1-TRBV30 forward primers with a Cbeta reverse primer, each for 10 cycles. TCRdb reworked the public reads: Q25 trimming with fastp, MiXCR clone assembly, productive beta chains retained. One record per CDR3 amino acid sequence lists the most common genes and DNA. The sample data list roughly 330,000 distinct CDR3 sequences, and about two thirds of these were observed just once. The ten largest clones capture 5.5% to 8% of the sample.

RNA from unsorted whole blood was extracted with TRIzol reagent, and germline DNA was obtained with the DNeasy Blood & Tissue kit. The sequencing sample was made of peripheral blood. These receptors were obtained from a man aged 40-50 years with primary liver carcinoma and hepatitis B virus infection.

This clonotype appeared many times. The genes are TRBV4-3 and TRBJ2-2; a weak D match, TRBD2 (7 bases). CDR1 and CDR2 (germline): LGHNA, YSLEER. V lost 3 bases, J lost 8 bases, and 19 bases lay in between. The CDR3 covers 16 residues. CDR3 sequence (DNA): TGCGCCAGCAGCCACCTCGGGGCGGGGGCAGCTGGGGAGCTGTTTTTT. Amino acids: CASSHLGAGAAGELFF.

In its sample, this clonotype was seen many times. CDR3 in DNA: TGCGCCAGCAGCGACTTAGATACGCAGTATTTT. Its translation is CASSDLDTQYF. The rearrangement joins TRBV5-1 to TRBJ2-3, with D hard to call. Trimming left V 4 bases short and J 5 bases short, with 5 bases between. This CDR3 is built from 11 residues. Per the germline V gene, CDR1 is SGHRS and CDR2 is YFSETQ. The whole variable domain, filled in from reference TRBV5-1 and TRBJ2-3, reads KAGVTQTPRYLIKTRGQQVTLSCSPISGHRSVSWYQQTPGQGLQFLFEYFSETQRNKGNFPGRFSGRQFSNSRSEMNVSTLELGDSALYLCASSDLDTQYFGPGTRLTVL.

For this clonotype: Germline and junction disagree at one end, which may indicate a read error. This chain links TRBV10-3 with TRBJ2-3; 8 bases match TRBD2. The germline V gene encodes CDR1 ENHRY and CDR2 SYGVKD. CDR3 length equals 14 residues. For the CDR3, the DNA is TGTGCCACGGGGGGGCGGGAGCACACAGATATGCAGTGTTTT. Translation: CATGGREHTDMQCF.

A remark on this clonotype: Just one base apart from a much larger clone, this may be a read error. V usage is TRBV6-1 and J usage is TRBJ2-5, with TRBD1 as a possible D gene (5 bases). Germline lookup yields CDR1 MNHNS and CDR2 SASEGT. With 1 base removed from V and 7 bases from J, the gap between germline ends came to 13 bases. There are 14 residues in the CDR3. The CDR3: CASSEETAPLTQYF. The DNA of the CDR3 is TGTGCCAGCAGTGAAGAGACAGCCCCATTGACCCAGTACTTC.

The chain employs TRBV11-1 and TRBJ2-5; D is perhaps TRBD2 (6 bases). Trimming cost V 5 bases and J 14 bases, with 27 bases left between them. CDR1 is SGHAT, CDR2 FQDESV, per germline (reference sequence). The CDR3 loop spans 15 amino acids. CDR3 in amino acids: CASSPGRGVKETRYF. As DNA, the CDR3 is TGTGCCAGCAGCCCAGGTCGCGGGGTAAAAGAGACCCGATACTTC.

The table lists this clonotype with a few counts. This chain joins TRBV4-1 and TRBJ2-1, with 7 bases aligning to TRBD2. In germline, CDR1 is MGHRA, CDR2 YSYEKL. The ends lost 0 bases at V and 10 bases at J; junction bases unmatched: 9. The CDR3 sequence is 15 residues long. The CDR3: CASSQEGAGKREQFF. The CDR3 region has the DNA TGCGCCAGCAGCCAAGAAGGAGCGGGAAAAAGGGAGCAGTTCTTC.

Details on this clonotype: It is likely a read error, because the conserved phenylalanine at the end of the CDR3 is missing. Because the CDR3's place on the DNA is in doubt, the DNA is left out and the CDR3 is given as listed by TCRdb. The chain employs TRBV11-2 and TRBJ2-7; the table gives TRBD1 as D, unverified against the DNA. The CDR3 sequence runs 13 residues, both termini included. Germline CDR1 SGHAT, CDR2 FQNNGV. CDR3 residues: CASSWGDSYEQYL.

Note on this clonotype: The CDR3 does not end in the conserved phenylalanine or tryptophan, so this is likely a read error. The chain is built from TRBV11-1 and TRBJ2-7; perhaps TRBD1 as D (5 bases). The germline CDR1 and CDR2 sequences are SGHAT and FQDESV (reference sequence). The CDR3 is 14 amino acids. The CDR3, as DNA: TGTGCCGGCAGCACCAGGGCCCCCTCCTACGAGCAGTACCTC. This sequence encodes CAGSTRAPSYEQYL.

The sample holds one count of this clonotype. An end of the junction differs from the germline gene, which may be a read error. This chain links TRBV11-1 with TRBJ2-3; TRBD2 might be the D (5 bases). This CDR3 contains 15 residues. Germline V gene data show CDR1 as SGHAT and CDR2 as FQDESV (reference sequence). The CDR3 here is CASRPLGFGTHTQYF. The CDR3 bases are TGTGCCAGCAGACCACTAGGCTTCGGCACACATACACAGTATTTT.

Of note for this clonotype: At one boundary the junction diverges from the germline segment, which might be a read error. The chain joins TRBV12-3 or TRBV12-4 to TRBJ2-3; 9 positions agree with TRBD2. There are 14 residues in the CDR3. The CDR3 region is CTSSLSGRTDTQNF. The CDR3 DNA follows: TGTACCAGCAGTTTGAGCGGGAGGACAGATACGCAGAATTTT.

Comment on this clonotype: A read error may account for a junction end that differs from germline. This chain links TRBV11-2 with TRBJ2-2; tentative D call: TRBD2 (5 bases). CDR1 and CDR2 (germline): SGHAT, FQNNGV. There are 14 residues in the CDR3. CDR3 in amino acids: CACARRGNTGELVF. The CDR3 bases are TGTGCCTGCGCCCGCCGAGGGAACACCGGGGAGCTGGTTTTT. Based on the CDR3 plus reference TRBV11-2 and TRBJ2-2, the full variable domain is EAGVAQSPRYKIIEKRQSVAFWCNPISGHATLYWYQQILGQGPKLLIQFQNNGVVDDSQLPKDRFSAERLKGVDSTLKIQPAKLEDSAVYLCACARRGNTGELVFGEGSRLTVL.

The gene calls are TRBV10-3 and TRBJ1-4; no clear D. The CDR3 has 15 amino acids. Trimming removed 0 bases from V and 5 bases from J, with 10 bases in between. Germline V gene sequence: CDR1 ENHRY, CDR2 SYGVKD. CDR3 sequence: CAISESKRVNEKLFF. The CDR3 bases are TGTGCCATCAGTGAGTCGAAGAGAGTGAATGAAAAACTGTTTTTT.

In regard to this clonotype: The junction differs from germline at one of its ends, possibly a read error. CDR3 bases: TGTGCCAGCAGCCCCTCCTCGGGGGGAAGCAATCAGCTCCAGCATTTT. This codes for CASSPSSGGSNQLQHF. This chain joins TRBV12-3 or TRBV12-4 and TRBJ1-5; D possibly corresponds to TRBD1 (5 bases). The CDR3 is 16 residues long.

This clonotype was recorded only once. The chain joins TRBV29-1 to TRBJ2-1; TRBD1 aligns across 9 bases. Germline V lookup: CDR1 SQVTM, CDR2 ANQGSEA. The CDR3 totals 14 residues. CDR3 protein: CCASPAGQGGEQFF. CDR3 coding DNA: TGCTGCGCATCCCCCGCGGGACAGGGAGGTGAACAGTTCTTC.

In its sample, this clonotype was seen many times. CDR3 sequence (DNA): TGTGCCAGCCGGACAGGGGTTTCCTACGAGCAGTACTTC. Its protein product is CASRTGVSYEQYF. This rearrangement joins TRBV6-6 to TRBJ2-7; 9 bases agree with TRBD1. J lost 1 base, V lost 8 bases, and 3 bases had no gene match. Germline values: CDR1 MNHNY, CDR2 SVGAGI (reference sequence). The CDR3 is made up of 13 amino acids.

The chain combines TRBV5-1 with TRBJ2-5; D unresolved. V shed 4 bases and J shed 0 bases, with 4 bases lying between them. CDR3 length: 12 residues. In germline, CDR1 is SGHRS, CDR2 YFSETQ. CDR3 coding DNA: TGCGCCAGCAGCATGTACCAAGAGACCCAGTACTTC. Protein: CASSMYQETQYF.

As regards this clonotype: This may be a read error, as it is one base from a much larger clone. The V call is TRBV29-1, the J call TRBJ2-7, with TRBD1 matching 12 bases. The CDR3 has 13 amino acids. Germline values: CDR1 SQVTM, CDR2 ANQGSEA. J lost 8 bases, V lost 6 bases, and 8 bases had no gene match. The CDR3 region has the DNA TGCAGCGTGGAGGGACAGGGGGCAGGCAAGCAGTACTTC. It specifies CSVEGQGAGKQYF.

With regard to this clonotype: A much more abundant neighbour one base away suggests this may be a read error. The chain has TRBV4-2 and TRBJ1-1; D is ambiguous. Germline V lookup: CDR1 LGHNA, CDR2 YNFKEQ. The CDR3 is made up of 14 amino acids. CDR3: CASSLGTMNTEAIF. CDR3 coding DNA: TGTGCCAGCAGCTTGGGCACCATGAACACTGAAGCTATCTTT.

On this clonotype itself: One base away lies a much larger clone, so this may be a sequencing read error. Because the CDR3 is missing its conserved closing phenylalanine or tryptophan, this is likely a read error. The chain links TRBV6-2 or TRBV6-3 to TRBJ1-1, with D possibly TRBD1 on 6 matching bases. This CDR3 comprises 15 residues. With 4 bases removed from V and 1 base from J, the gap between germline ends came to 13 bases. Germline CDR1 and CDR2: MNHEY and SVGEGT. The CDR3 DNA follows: TGTGCCAGCAGTTCTTCCGGGACAAGGAACACTGAAGCTTTCTGT. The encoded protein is CASSSSGTRNTEAFC.

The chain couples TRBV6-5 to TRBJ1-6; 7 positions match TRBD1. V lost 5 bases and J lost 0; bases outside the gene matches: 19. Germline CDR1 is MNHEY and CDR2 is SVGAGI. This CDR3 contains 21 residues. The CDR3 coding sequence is TGTGCCAGCAGTAGAAACAGGGGTGGCACTGCCTTCTTCTCCTATAATTCACCCCTCCACTTT. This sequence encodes CASSRNRGGTAFFSYNSPLHF.

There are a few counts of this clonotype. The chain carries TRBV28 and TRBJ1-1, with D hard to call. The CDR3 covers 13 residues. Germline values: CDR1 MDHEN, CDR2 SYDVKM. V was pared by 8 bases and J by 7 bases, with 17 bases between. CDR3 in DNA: TGTGCCAGCTGTCCTAGTTGGGGTAGTGAAGCTTTCTTT. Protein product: CASCPSWGSEAFF.